The next 18 T cell receptor beta chains were all read from a single sample in a study of control samples from healthy donors and cancer patients. This table comes from immunoSEQ multiplex PCR, and its TCRdb copy is limited to in-frame clones, with some not included. The top ten hold 2.8% of the sample, which has about 49,000 clones, 80% to 90% seen once. Sequenced sample: PBMCs. The origin of the receptors is a woman between 45 and 65 years old with lung cancer.

This clone was seen a single time. J is TRBJ1-5 and V is TRBV10-2; the D gene is possibly TRBD1 (6 bases). This CDR3 comprises 16 residues. The V gene lost 0 bases and the J gene lost 0 bases, with 9 bases spanning the gap. In germline, CDR1 is WSHSY, CDR2 SAAADI. The CDR3 reads CASSESDSFSNQPQHF. The CDR3 DNA reads TGCGCCAGCAGTGAGTCGGACAGTTTTAGCAATCAGCCCCAGCATTTT.

The chain links TRBV19 to TRBJ2-1; the match to TRBD1 covers 7 bases. The CDR3 extends over 19 amino acids. With V trimmed by 5 bases and J by 8 bases, 24 bases remained unmatched. In germline, CDR1 is LNHDA, CDR2 SQIVND (reference sequence). The CDR3 bases are TGTGCCAGTAGTGATTCAGCAGTGTTTTCAGGGGGTAATCGCTATGAGCAGTTCTTC. This encodes CASSDSAVFSGGNRYEQFF.

This chain connects TRBV7-2 to TRBJ2-2; 9 bases are shared with TRBD2. The germline V gene has CDR1 SGHTA and CDR2 FQGNSA. CDR3 length: 17 amino acids. The junction had 16 bases not matched to a gene; V was cut back by 2 bases and J by 12 bases. The CDR3 nucleotides are TGTGCCAGCAGCTTATCCCCTAGCGGGGTTCGTTGGTCCAAGCTGTTTTTT. Protein sequence: CASSLSPSGVRWSKLFF.

The chain recombines TRBV6-2 or TRBV6-3 with TRBJ2-1, with 10 bases matching TRBD2. The V gene's germline CDR1 is MNHEY and CDR2 SVGEGT. The CDR3 has 17 amino acids. V lost 0 bases, J lost 3 bases, and 5 bases stayed unmatched. The CDR3 region is CASSYSGSGGIYNEQFF. CDR3 DNA: TGTGCCAGCAGTTACTCGGGTAGCGGGGGGATCTACAATGAGCAGTTCTTC.

V and J are TRBV20-1 and TRBJ2-1; a possible D gene is TRBD1 (5 bases). CDR3 size: 11 residues. Trimming stripped 5 bases from V and 4 bases from J, with 6 bases between. Germline values: CDR1 DFQATT, CDR2 SNEGSKA (reference sequence). DNA for the CDR3: TGCAGTGCTCAGGGTTACAATGAGCAGTTCTTC. The encoded protein is CSAQGYNEQFF.

This chain's CDR3 is CASSWAGGVEDTQYF. In DNA form, the CDR3 reads TGTGCCAGCAGCTGGGCCGGGGGGGTGGAAGATACGCAGTATTTT. The V call is TRBV5-6, the J call TRBJ2-3; 8 positions agree with TRBD2. Losses at the gene ends were 3 bases for V and 5 bases for J; bases not matched to a gene: 8. Germline lookup yields CDR1 SGHDT and CDR2 YYEEEE. The CDR3 contains 15 residues. Drawing the rest from reference TRBV5-6 and TRBJ2-3, the complete variable domain is DAGVTQSPTHLIKTRGQQVTLRCSPKSGHDTVSWYQQALGQGPQFIFQYYEEEERQRGNFPDRFSGHQFPNYSSELNVNALLLGDSALYLCASSWAGGVEDTQYFGPGTRLTVL.

On this clone itself: The same CDR3 can be traced to other DNA sequences in this sample. This chain uses TRBV7-2 with TRBJ1-5; D is possibly TRBD1 (5 bases). V was trimmed by 1 base and J by 7 bases, leaving 5 bases between them. The CDR3 is 12 residues long. Per the germline V gene, CDR1 is SGHTA and CDR2 is FQGNSA. This CDR3 reads CASSLGGQPQHF. In nucleotides, the CDR3 is TGTGCCAGCAGCTTAGGGGGGCAGCCCCAGCATTTT.

This rearrangement joins TRBV10-3 to TRBJ1-1; the D is unclear. The germline CDR1 and CDR2 sequences are ENHRY and SYGVKD. This CDR3 contains 14 residues. Trimming took off 5 bases at V and 2 bases at J, with 12 bases between the two ends. CDR3 bases: TGTGCCATCAGTCAGGCGACAATTAACACTGAAGCTTTCTTT. It codes for CAISQATINTEAFF.

This clone was counted a single time. The rearrangement links TRBV11-2 to TRBJ1-6; possible D gene TRBD1, 6 bases. V shed 4 bases and J shed 9 bases, with 13 bases lying between them. Germline-derived CDR1 and CDR2 are SGHAT and FQNNGV. The CDR3 is 14 amino acids. The CDR3 reads CASSSGQEFSPLHF. The CDR3, as DNA: TGTGCCAGCAGCTCGGGACAAGAATTTTCACCCCTCCACTTT.

The chain couples TRBV11-2 to TRBJ2-2, with 11 positions matching TRBD2. Trimming cost V 5 bases and J 6 bases; bases outside gene matches: 2. From germline, CDR1 is SGHAT and CDR2 FQNNGV. This CDR3 spans 14 amino acids. CDR3 amino acids: CASSGGLAAGELFF. The CDR3 DNA follows: TGTGCCAGCAGCGGGGGACTAGCGGCCGGGGAGCTGTTTTTT.

This chain uses TRBV7-2 with TRBJ2-2; 11 bases fit TRBD2. CDR1 is SGHTA and CDR2 is FQGNSA in the germline V gene. CDR3 length: 17 amino acids. The trim removed 4 bases at V and 6 bases at J, leaving 10 bases unmatched. CDR3 in amino acids: CASSSQIAGGPSGELFF. DNA of the CDR3: TGTGCCAGCAGCTCCCAGATAGCGGGGGGGCCTTCCGGGGAGCTGTTTTTT.

The chain recombines TRBV6-2 or TRBV6-3 with TRBJ1-1, with 8 bases that match TRBD1. The junction had 9 bases not matched to a gene; V was cut back by 6 bases and J by 9 bases. Germline values: CDR1 MNHEY, CDR2 SVGEGT. CDR3 size: 13 residues. The CDR3 DNA follows: TGTGCCAGCAGCCCCGGGACAGGTAGCAAAGCTTTCTTT. Amino acid sequence: CASSPGTGSKAFF.

The chain links TRBV7-2 to TRBJ1-5; 7 bases line up with TRBD1. The V segment lost 5 bases and the J segment 7 bases; nucleotides outside the gene matches: 8. Germline V gives CDR1 SGHTA, CDR2 FQGNSA. This CDR3 has 14 amino acids. The chain's CDR3 is CASSPYRGGQPQHF. CDR3 sequence (DNA): TGTGCCAGCAGCCCCTACAGGGGTGGACAGCCCCAGCATTTT. The whole variable domain, remainder taken from reference TRBV7-2 and TRBJ1-5, is GAGVSQSPSNKVTEKGKDVELRCDPISGHTALYWYRQSLGQGLEFLIYFQGNSAPDKSGLPSDRFSAERTGGSVSTLTIQRTQQEDSAVYLCASSPYRGGQPQHFGDGTRLSIL.

By sample share, this clone is medium-sized. CDR3 bases: TGTGCCAGCAGCTTAGCCAGGGGGACTGAAGCTTTCTTT. Translated: CASSLARGTEAFF. The chain has TRBV7-3 and TRBJ1-1, with TRBD1 matching 7 bases. CDR1 and CDR2 from the germline V gene are SGHTA and FQGTGA. J lost 5 bases, V lost 2 bases, and 2 bases had no gene match. The CDR3 runs to 13 residues.

In its sample, this clone was seen a few times. The rearrangement links TRBV7-7 to TRBJ2-5, with D possibly being TRBD2 (5 bases). V was pared by 7 bases and J by 0 bases, with 15 bases between. Germline CDR1 reads SSHAT; CDR2 reads FNYEAQ (reference sequence). The CDR3 loop spans 15 amino acids. The CDR3 sequence: CASTLRAGNQETQYF. CDR3 nucleotides: TGTGCCAGCACCCTTAGGGCCGGGAACCAAGAGACCCAGTACTTC.

The chain is built from TRBV6-2 or TRBV6-3 and TRBJ1-5, with TRBD1 as a possible D gene (6 bases). Germline V gives CDR1 MNHEY, CDR2 SVGEGT. V lost 0 bases, J lost 6 bases, and 12 bases lay in between. This CDR3 is 15 amino acids long. The CDR3 region has the DNA TGTGCCAGCAGTTACTCGATGGGGGGCGGTCAGCCCCAGCATTTT. Encoded protein: CASSYSMGGGQPQHF.

The chain combines TRBV6-5 with TRBJ1-2, with D possibly TRBD1 on 6 matching bases. Trimming removed 7 bases at V and 2 bases at J, with 17 bases between. Germline loops: CDR1 MNHEY, CDR2 SVGAGI. The CDR3 extends over 15 amino acids. The CDR3 here is CASTFKGESNYGYTF. The CDR3 bases are TGTGCCAGCACCTTCAAGGGGGAGTCCAACTATGGCTACACCTTC.

V is TRBV2 and J is TRBJ2-7; no reliable D call. The CDR3 extends over 11 amino acids. Germline CDR1 is SNHLY and CDR2 is FYNNEI. The V gene lost 7 bases and the J gene lost 5 bases, with 9 bases spanning the gap. The CDR3: CASKGLHEQYF. The CDR3 DNA follows: TGTGCCAGCAAGGGTCTACACGAGCAGTACTTC.